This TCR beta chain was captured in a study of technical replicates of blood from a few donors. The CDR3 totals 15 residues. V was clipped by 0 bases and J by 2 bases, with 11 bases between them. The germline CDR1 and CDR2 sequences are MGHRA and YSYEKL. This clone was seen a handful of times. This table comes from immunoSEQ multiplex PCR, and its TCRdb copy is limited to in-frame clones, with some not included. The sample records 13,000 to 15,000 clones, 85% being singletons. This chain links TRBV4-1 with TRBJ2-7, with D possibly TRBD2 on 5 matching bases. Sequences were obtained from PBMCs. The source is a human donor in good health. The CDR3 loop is CASSQDPGSPYEQYF. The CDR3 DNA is TGCGCCAGCAGCCAAGATCCGGGGTCGCCCTACGAGCAGTACTTC.